This record looks at one TCR beta chain sequence and its context. With V trimmed by 7 bases and J by 1 base, 17 bases remained unmatched. Germline V gives CDR1 SNHLY, CDR2 FYNNEI. The CDR3 totals 19 residues. These data belong to a study of blood T cell repertoires in COVID-19. Study-wide background: Samples came from the United States, Italy and Spain, spanning acute and convalescent COVID-19. PBMCs, B-cell-depleted T cells, or T cells provided the cDNA or gDNA that made up the material.

In the source study's methods: Estimated nucleated cell counts came from reference gene primer amplification. The method was immunoSEQ multiplex PCR; TCRdb's version includes in-frame clones alone and lacks a portion of them. From that table come the V and J calls and clone size; the DNA was used to work out D and trimming. Among over 95,000 clones listed, roughly 84% were seen once. This chain connects TRBV2 to TRBJ1-1, with TRBD1 matching 11 bases. The sample taken for sequencing was peripheral blood. The TCR comes from a man aged 65 to 85 with active or convalescent COVID-19. The DNA for the CDR3 is TGTGCCAGCACCCCGGGACAGGGGGTTTCTTCTTTAAGGAACACTGAAGCTTTCTTT. Its protein is CASTPGQGVSSLRNTEAFF.